The next 26 T cell receptor beta chains were all read from a single sample in a study of CD8 T cells in ankylosing spondylitis. TCRdb passed the 5' RACE reads through MiXCR, listing each CDR3 protein once. This sample has fewer than 400,000 distinct CDR3 sequences, with 7.5% to 9% found just once. Study results and caveats: Seemingly characteristic of ankylosing spondylitis blood was a TCR beta motif consisting of about 8 highly homologous variants.

No antigen has been identified for these receptors. The sample consisted of blood, either unsorted or a sorted T cell fraction (not recorded which). These receptors were obtained from a male donor with ankylosing spondylitis.

This clonotype was seen a handful of times. The V and J genes are TRBV7-3 and TRBJ2-1; 12 bases align to TRBD2. With V trimmed by 5 bases and J by 5 bases, 16 bases remained unmatched. The germline V gene encodes CDR1 SGHTA and CDR2 FQGTGA. The CDR3 contains 19 residues. The CDR3 here is CASSPRAGGLAGTHNEQFF. CDR3 DNA sequence: TGTGCCAGCAGCCCGAGGGCAGGCGGACTAGCGGGAACACACAATGAGCAGTTCTTC. Drawing the rest from reference TRBV7-3 and TRBJ2-1, the complete variable domain is GAGVSQTPSNKVTEKGKYVELRCDPISGHTALYWYRQSLGQGPEFLIYFQGTGAADDSGLPNDRFFAVRPEGSVSTLKIQRTERGDSAVYLCASSPRAGGLAGTHNEQFFGPGTRLTVL.

V is TRBV11-3 and J is TRBJ2-3; D may match TRBD1 or TRBD2 (5 bases each). The CDR3 has 16 residues. Germline loops: CDR1 SGHNT, CDR2 YENEEA. Trimming left V 5 bases short and J 2 bases short, with 17 bases between. CDR3 residues: CASSRGDGASTDTQYF. CDR3 in DNA: TGTGCCAGCAGCCGTGGGGACGGGGCTTCCACAGATACGCAGTATTTT. Full variable domain (remainder filled in from reference TRBV11-3 and TRBJ2-3): EAGVVQSPRYKIIEKKQPVAFWCNPISGHNTLYWYLQNLGQGPELLIRYENEEAVDDSQLPKDRFSAERLKGVDSTLKIQPAELGDSAVYLCASSRGDGASTDTQYFGPGTRLTVL.

This clonotype appeared many times. The V gene is TRBV12-3 or TRBV12-4, the J gene TRBJ2-2, with 8 bases that match TRBD1. Trimming removed 4 bases from V and 4 bases from J; junction bases left unmatched: 8. This CDR3 is 16 amino acids long. The CDR3 is CASSSYRGSGTGELFF. The CDR3, as DNA: TGTGCCAGCAGTTCTTACAGGGGGTCGGGCACCGGGGAGCTGTTTTTT.

This clonotype was seen only a few times. The chain has TRBV18 and TRBJ1-4; D is ambiguous. Germline V gene sequence: CDR1 KGHSH, CDR2 LQKENI. V lost 1 base to trimming and J lost 0 bases, with 9 bases between them. This CDR3 spans 16 amino acids. The CDR3 bases are TGTGCCAGCTCACCACAACTTCCTGCAACTAATGAAAAACTGTTTTTT. This codes for CASSPQLPATNEKLFF.

This clonotype was recorded many times. The genes are TRBV15 and TRBJ2-3, with a weak D call TRBD2 (5 bases). The CDR3 covers 14 residues. Trimming removed 6 bases at V and 2 bases at J, with 12 bases between. The germline CDR1 and CDR2 sequences are LNHNV and YYDKDF (reference sequence). The CDR3 DNA follows: TGTGCCACCAGTGAGCTAGCCGTCACAGATACGCAGTATTTT. This sequence encodes CATSELAVTDTQYF.

This clonotype was counted ten times or more. The rearrangement joins TRBV4-1 to TRBJ2-2; no firm D call. CDR1 is MGHRA and CDR2 is YSYEKL in the germline V gene. The V gene lost 4 bases and the J gene lost 1 base, with 10 bases spanning the gap. There are 15 residues in the CDR3. CDR3 sequence reads: CASSPVGGNTGELFF. The CDR3 nucleotides are TGCGCCAGCAGCCCCGTCGGCGGGAACACCGGGGAGCTGTTTTTT.

This clonotype occurred a few times. This chain uses TRBV29-1 with TRBJ2-3; the D is unclear. CDR3 length: 13 residues. V was cut by 6 bases and J by 4 bases, with 14 bases left in between. The germline gives CDR1 SQVTM, CDR2 ANQGSEA. CDR3 amino acids: CSVSTLLADTQYF. CDR3 coding DNA: TGCAGCGTGTCGACATTGCTAGCAGATACGCAGTATTTT.

This clonotype was observed a few times. The V gene is TRBV24-1, the J gene TRBJ2-7; D possibly corresponds to TRBD2 (6 bases). Per germline, CDR1 KGHDR and CDR2 SFDVKD. This CDR3 is built from 17 residues. Trimming pared 7 bases from V and 4 bases from J, leaving 25 bases between. The CDR3 sequence: CATSFAPWRGLRYEQYF. The CDR3 DNA follows: TGTGCCACCAGCTTTGCCCCGTGGCGGGGTCTGAGGTACGAGCAGTACTTC.

As concerns this clonotype: Sequence at one end of the junction differs from germline and may be a read error. The genes are TRBV12-3 or TRBV12-4 and TRBJ2-3; 8 nucleotides match TRBD2. This CDR3 spans 13 amino acids. Here the CDR3 DNA reads TGTGCCAGCAGGCCCGGGGGGGGGGATATGCAGTATTTT. Translating gives CASRPGGGDMQYF.

This clonotype was observed a handful of times. The V call is TRBV5-1, the J call TRBJ1-3; 9 bases are shared with TRBD1. V was clipped by 4 bases and J by 4 bases; unmatched bases: 6. Per the germline V gene, CDR1 is SGHRS and CDR2 is YFSETQ. This CDR3 contains 15 residues. The DNA of the CDR3 is TGCGCCAGCAGCCCCCGGACAGGGGAGGGAAACACCATATATTTT. As protein: CASSPRTGEGNTIYF.

This clonotype showed up just a few times. This chain connects TRBV3-1 to TRBJ2-5, with D perhaps matching TRBD2 (6 bases). The V end was cut by 1 base, the J end by 5 bases, with 14 bases between. The CDR3 runs to 15 residues. The germline CDR1 and CDR2 sequences are LGHDT and YNNKEL (reference sequence). CDR3 nucleotide sequence: TGTGCCAGCAGCCAAGCAATGTCGGGGGTCGAGACCCAGTACTTC. Its protein is CASSQAMSGVETQYF.

V and J are TRBV11-3 and TRBJ2-7; TRBD2 is a possible D gene (7 bases). CDR3 size: 14 residues. Per the germline V gene, CDR1 is SGHNT and CDR2 is YENEEA. V gave up 5 bases and J gave up 2 bases, with 13 bases separating them. The CDR3 region is CASSNRGATYEQYF. The CDR3 nucleotides read TGTGCCAGCAGCAATCGGGGGGCCACCTACGAGCAGTACTTC.

The sample holds a few counts of this clonotype. The rearrangement links TRBV12-3 or TRBV12-4 to TRBJ2-1; possible D gene TRBD1, 7 bases. The germline V and J ends were trimmed by 4 bases and 8 bases, with 15 bases remaining between them. The CDR3 is made up of 14 amino acids. The CDR3 coding sequence is TGTGCCAGCAGTTCGTCCGGCAGGGGGGATGAGCAGTTCTTC. It codes for CASSSSGRGDEQFF.

This sequence joins TRBV7-3 and TRBJ2-3; D remains ambiguous. Germline V lookup: CDR1 SGHTA, CDR2 FQGTGA. Trimming took off 1 base at V and 4 bases at J, with 9 bases between the two ends. This CDR3 is built from 14 residues. The CDR3 loop reads CASSLKLDSDTQYF. CDR3 bases: TGTGCCAGCAGCTTAAAGCTAGACTCAGATACGCAGTATTTT.

This sequence joins TRBV4-2 and TRBJ2-5; D is uncertain. CDR3 length: 14 residues. The V and J ends lost 0 bases and 5 bases respectively, with 10 bases between them. Germline values: CDR1 LGHNA, CDR2 YNFKEQ. CDR3 sequence: CASSQDVARETQYF. The CDR3 DNA sequence: TGTGCCAGCAGCCAAGACGTGGCCCGCGAGACCCAGTACTTC.

The table lists this clonotype with a few counts. The chain carries TRBV5-1 and TRBJ2-1; TRBD2 agrees at 7 bases. The germline V gene encodes CDR1 SGHRS and CDR2 YFSETQ. This CDR3 has 15 amino acids. J lost 8 bases, V lost 1 base, and 9 bases had no gene match. The CDR3 nucleotides read TGCGCCAGCAGCTTGCAACTAGCGACCTTCGATGAGCAGTTCTTC. Its protein is CASSLQLATFDEQFF.

This clonotype has at least ten counts. The chain combines TRBV29-1 with TRBJ2-1, with 9 bases matching TRBD1. CDR3 length: 13 amino acids. J was trimmed by 3 bases and V by 3 bases; bases with no gene match: 0. The germline CDR1 and CDR2 sequences are SQVTM and ANQGSEA. The CDR3 region has the DNA TGCAGCGTTGAGACAGGGGGCTACAATGAGCAGTTCTTC. This gives the protein CSVETGGYNEQFF.

In this sample, this clonotype turned up a few times. CDR3 sequence reads: CSASLAGALDTQYF. The CDR3 DNA reads TGCAGTGCCTCACTAGCGGGAGCGTTAGATACGCAGTATTTT. The V and J genes are TRBV20-1 and TRBJ2-3, with TRBD2 matching over 11 bases. V was clipped by 6 bases and J by 5 bases; unmatched bases: 7. The germline CDR1 and CDR2 sequences are DFQATT and SNEGSKA (reference sequence). This CDR3 comprises 14 residues.

This clonotype showed up just a few times. V and J are TRBV29-1 and TRBJ2-1; D possibly matches TRBD1 or TRBD2 (7 bases each). V lost 6 bases to trimming and J lost 6 bases, with 15 bases between them. This CDR3 is built from 13 residues. Germline V gene sequence: CDR1 SQVTM, CDR2 ANQGSEA. CDR3 in amino acids: CSVTPGGANEQFF. The CDR3, as DNA: TGCAGCGTCACCCCAGGGGGGGCCAATGAGCAGTTCTTC.

This clonotype was detected ten times or more. The chain employs TRBV15 and TRBJ2-7, with D perhaps matching TRBD2 (5 bases). Germline CDR1 reads LNHNV; CDR2 reads YYDKDF (reference sequence). The CDR3 consists of 14 residues. V was shortened by 1 base and J by 7 bases, with 14 bases between the two germline ends. CDR3 in DNA: TGTGCCACCAGCAGAGGAAGGGTTCCGGGGGAGCAGTACTTC. Its protein is CATSRGRVPGEQYF.

This clonotype came up a few times. The chain combines TRBV3-1 with TRBJ1-5; perhaps TRBD1 as D (6 bases). Trimming left V 5 bases short and J 7 bases short, with 15 bases between. Germline CDR1 and CDR2: LGHDT and YNNKEL (reference sequence). CDR3 length: 14 amino acids. CDR3 bases: TGTGCCAGCAGCTTAAGGGGGAGGGGCCAGCCCCAGCATTTT. Protein: CASSLRGRGQPQHF.

This clonotype was counted many times. The chain links TRBV5-1 to TRBJ2-1; TRBD2 matches at 9 bases. CDR1 and CDR2 (germline): SGHRS, YFSETQ. V shed 3 bases, J shed 7 bases, and the junction held 8 bases outside the gene matches. This CDR3 has 15 amino acids. CDR3 sequence reads: CASSWSGRSQNEQFF. The CDR3 bases are TGCGCCAGCAGCTGGAGCGGGAGGTCCCAGAATGAGCAGTTCTTC.

This clonotype has a handful of counts. This chain uses TRBV9 with TRBJ1-1; D is unclear. This CDR3 has 14 amino acids. CDR1 SGDLS and CDR2 YYNGEE come from the germline V gene. V was trimmed by 1 base and J by 5 bases, leaving 12 bases between them. In DNA form, the CDR3 reads TGTGCCAGCAGCGTATTGGTTGCCGGGACTGAAGCTTTCTTT. Translating gives CASSVLVAGTEAFF. The complete variable domain, with remaining parts taken from reference TRBV9 and TRBJ1-1, reads DSGVTQTPKHLITATGQRVTLRCSPRSGDLSVYWYQQSLDQGLQFLIQYYNGEERAKGNILERFSAQQFPDLHSELNLSSLELGDSALYFCASSVLVAGTEAFFGQGTRLTVV.

The genes are TRBV6-5 and TRBJ2-5; D is ambiguous. The CDR3 has 14 residues. CDR1 MNHEY and CDR2 SVGAGI come from the germline V gene. V lost 2 bases and J 2 bases, leaving 9 bases between the germline ends. CDR3 in DNA: TGTGCCAGCAGTTACGGACCATTACAAGAGACCCAGTACTTC. Translated: CASSYGPLQETQYF.

The sample holds a few counts of this clonotype. The DNA for the CDR3 is TGTGCCAGCAGTCTCGGACTAGTAGGGGAGACCCAGTACTTC. Translated, it gives CASSLGLVGETQYF. This chain links TRBV6-1 with TRBJ2-5, with 7 positions matching TRBD2. Germline-derived CDR1 and CDR2 are MNHNS and SASEGT. This CDR3 has 14 residues. J was trimmed by 5 bases and V by 5 bases; bases with no gene match: 8.

Ten or more counts support this clonotype. J is TRBJ2-1 and V is TRBV7-2; TRBD2 aligns across 9 bases. The V and J ends lost 3 bases and 10 bases, in that order; junction bases with no gene match: 7. Germline values: CDR1 SGHTA, CDR2 FQGNSA. The CDR3 is 14 residues long. The CDR3 sequence is CASSFLGLAGEQFF. Here the CDR3 DNA reads TGTGCCAGCAGCTTCCTAGGGCTAGCGGGAGAGCAGTTCTTC.